This TCR beta chain was identified in a study of T cell responses to AZD1222 COVID-19 vaccine. Study details: It was second doses at about 4 or about 12 weeks that were pooled. Overall study findings and caveats: No day 14 peak samples; only post-peak repertoires were characterized. Spike-specific TCR breadth and depth both grew after two AZD1222 doses. A mostly white British donor set with more females was recruited, and clonal diversity was possibly underestimated.

Here immunoSEQ multiplex PCR was the method, and the copy in TCRdb shows in-frame clones only, minus some. Of 45,000 to 60,000 clones in the sample, 65% to 80% were seen once. CDR1 KGHSY and CDR2 FQNENV come from the germline V gene. Trimming removed 1 base from V and 1 base from J, with 19 bases in between. This CDR3 has 18 residues. As for this clone: What it binds is not known.

Sequenced here: peripheral blood, sampled on day 0 of AZD1222 vaccination. This chain connects TRBV16 to TRBJ1-1; no clear D gene. The clonotype originates from an adult in good health. In DNA, the CDR3 is TGTGCCAGCAGCCAATTCTTATCAGTCGGCACAAAGAACACTGAAGCTTTCTTT. Translating gives CASSQFLSVGTKNTEAFF. Supplemented by reference TRBV16 and TRBJ1-1, the full variable domain reads GEEVAQTPKHLVRGEGQKAKLYCAPIKGHSYVFWYQQVLKNEFKFLISFQNENVFDETGMPKERFSAKCLPNSPCSLEIQATKLEDSAVYFCASSQFLSVGTKNTEAFFGQGTRLTVV.